What follows is one TCR beta chain and its context. Authors' methods: It was from reference gene primer amplification that nucleated cell counts were estimated. This table comes from immunoSEQ multiplex PCR, and its TCRdb copy is limited to in-frame clones, with some not included. V, J and clone size derive from that table, while D and trimming were established from the DNA sequence. The sample shows 150,000 to 200,000 clones, about three quarters of them seen only once. The sample is drawn from a study of blood T cell repertoires in COVID-19. Across the study: COVID-19 samples, acute and convalescent, were from the United States, Italy and Spain. PBMCs, B-cell-depleted T cells, or T cells were the source of the cDNA or gDNA that made up the material.

Germline lookup yields CDR1 SGHRS and CDR2 YFSETQ. This CDR3 contains 15 residues. Trimming stripped 0 bases from V and 0 bases from J, with 7 bases between. While infection was still active, Seattle patients were enrolled and then followed longitudinally. Sequenced input: peripheral blood. The J gene is TRBJ2-1, the V gene TRBV5-1, with D uncertain. The receptor was derived from an elderly woman with COVID-19, enrolled during active disease. For the CDR3, the DNA is TGCGCCAGCAGCTTGGCCCTGTCCTCCTACAATGAGCAGTTCTTC. As protein: CASSLALSSYNEQFF.